Here is one T cell receptor (beta chain) with its context. This clonotype was observed a few times. Its antigen is not yet known. No base quality information exists; no much larger clone differs at one position. This sample was taken from a study of T-cell memory formation after mild COVID-19 listed by TCRdb under 2021. In the study overall: TCR sequence clusters from the two donors were largely donor specific. In a couple of donors, T-cell clones that expanded and contracted after mild COVID-19 were followed by sequencing TCRalpha and TCRbeta repertoires longitudinally. Two young, previously healthy adult volunteers made up the cohort, one male and one female. Study-wide conclusions, independent of this receptor: The detection of some responding clones in pre-infection memory suggests that pre-existing cross-reactive memory T cells joined the SARS-CoV-2 response. Contracting CD4+ clones were located mainly in the CM and EM memory subsets, whereas CD8+ clones were found to be enriched in EMRA. From day 15 to 85, contracting clones showed balanced CD4/CD8 phenotypes, whereas a second wave of clones that expanded from day 15 to 37 leaned towards CD4+. The study covered only a couple of mild cases, and larger cohorts including severe cases with pre-infection samples were considered necessary. SARS-CoV-2 specificity of the second-wave clones peaking on day 37 was not confirmed.

Ficoll-Paque density gradient centrifugation was used to isolate PBMCs. Reads for this sample came from an Illumina NovaSeq 6000. Using 5'RACE with constant-segment primers, TCRalpha and TCRbeta cDNA libraries were constructed, with sample barcodes and unique molecular identifiers added in the process. RNA was extracted from every sample with Trizol reagent. Amplification of the libraries took two PCR steps, and the second step added a second sample barcode plus Illumina TruSeq adapters. Sequencing of the libraries was done on an Illumina NovaSeq, producing 2 x 150 bp paired-end reads. In the original analysis: With migec v1.2.7, reads were demultiplexed and then collapsed into UMI-guided consensus sequences. Using mixcr v2.1.11, UMI consensuses were aligned to TRA and TRB V and J templates and then assembled into clonotypes. A clonotype was counted as expanded or contracted only if both edgeR and NoisET called the change significant, with noise models trained on biological replicates. edgeR calls used a false discovery rate-adjusted p below 0.01 and a log2 fold-change threshold of 1. PCA with hierarchical clustering of max-normalized trajectories of the 1000 most abundant clonotypes was used as exploratory dynamics analysis. Separately sequenced CD4+ and CD8+ repertoires were used to assign the CD4 or CD8 phenotype of responding clones. The public reads were reprocessed in TCRdb via fastp at Q25 and MiXCR, keeping in-frame beta chains. For every CDR3 protein sequence, its rows merge into one entry that carries the most common genes and DNA. The V and J calls were determined by TCRdb, not by the authors. This sample comprises 100,000 to 150,000 distinct CDR3 sequences, over 15% of them detected only once. The ten largest make up approximately 5.5% of the sample.

CDR3 length: 15 amino acids, cysteine to valine. Kept here is only the CDR3 DNA, which spans 45 bases and is read in frame from base 1. Germline trimming amounts to 2 bases on V and 2 bases on J, with 2 as the count of junction bases outside the gene matches. The germline V gene supplies CDR1 MGHRA and CDR2 YSYEKL. The chain is assembled from TRBV4-1 and TRBJ2-7; the junction holds 11 bases that match TRBD2. Sequencing used PBMCs or a T cell subset sorted from them (not recorded which). This TCR came from a man aged 18 to 29 who had mild COVID-19 (a few samples of this study predate the infection). The sample titles of this study are shuffled in the database, so cell type and time point are left out; the donor was told from shared clones. In nucleotides, the sequence is TGCGCCAGCAGCCAAAATAGCGGGGGGGCCTACGAGCAGTACGTC. Its protein reads: CASSQNSGGAYEQYV.